This TCR beta chain was captured by sequencing in a study of shared clonotypes between healthy human individuals. Notes on the study in general: Memory subsets had estimated richness that was generally smaller than that of naive subsets.

Assay used: immunoSEQ multiplex PCR; TCRdb lists only in-frame clones, some missing. In the table there are 2 million to 3 million clones, around nine tenths of which are singletons. Note on this clone: Its antigen is not identified.

Sequenced: naive CD4+ T cells sorted from blood. Subset noted: CD45RA+ positively selected. The TCR was taken from a man aged 18 to 29 in good health.

CDR3 coding DNA: TGCGCCAGCAGCGAACTGACTAGCGGGGGTGGAGAGACCCAGTACTTC. This encodes CASSELTSGGGETQYF. The gene calls are TRBV5-1 and TRBJ2-5, with TRBD2 matching 12 bases. J gave up 4 bases and V 4 bases, and 8 bases lay outside the gene matches. The V gene's germline CDR1 is SGHRS and CDR2 YFSETQ. The CDR3 loop spans 16 amino acids. The full variable domain, its missing parts supplied by reference TRBV5-1 and TRBJ2-5, is KAGVTQTPRYLIKTRGQQVTLSCSPISGHRSVSWYQQTPGQGLQFLFEYFSETQRNKGNFPGRFSGRQFSNSRSEMNVSTLELGDSALYLCASSELTSGGGETQYFGPGTRLLVL.